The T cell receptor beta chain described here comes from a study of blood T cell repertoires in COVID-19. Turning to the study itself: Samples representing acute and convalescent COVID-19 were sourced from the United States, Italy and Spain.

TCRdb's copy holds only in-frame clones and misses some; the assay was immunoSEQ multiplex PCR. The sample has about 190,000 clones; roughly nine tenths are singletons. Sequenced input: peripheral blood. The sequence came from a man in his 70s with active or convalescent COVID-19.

The CDR3 reads CASSYEQGSEAFF. The CDR3 DNA reads TGTGCCAGCAGTTACGAGCAGGGTTCTGAAGCTTTCTTT. This chain uses TRBV6-2 or TRBV6-3 with TRBJ1-1; perhaps TRBD1 as D (5 bases). CDR1 MNHEY and CDR2 SVGEGT come from the germline V gene. Between the trimmed V and J ends, which lost 2 bases and 6 bases, there was a span of 10 bases. The CDR3 runs 13 residues.